The count of the clone carrying this T cell receptor beta chain is one. Using immunoSEQ multiplex PCR, the repertoire was profiled, and TCRdb retains in-frame clones only, with some absent. Of some 31,000 clones listed, about 89% are singletons. The entry originates in a study of OX40 agonist ivuxolimab in advanced cancers. The CDR3 has 15 amino acids. Germline values: CDR1 MNHNY, CDR2 SVGAGI (reference sequence). Trimming removed 0 bases from V and 4 bases from J; junction bases left unmatched: 2. The rearrangement joins TRBV6-6 to TRBJ1-1; TRBD1 matches 10 bases. The clonotype comes from an adult with an advanced solid tumor such as melanoma, head and neck, liver or kidney cancer. This specimen consisted of CD4+ or CD8+ T cells sorted from blood, obtained in a trial of the OX40 agonist ivuxolimab. The CDR3 sequence: CASSYSTGGGTEAFF. The CDR3 coding sequence is TGTGCCAGCAGTTACTCGACAGGGGGCGGCACTGAAGCTTTCTTT.